Shown below are 27 T cell receptor beta chains from a single sample sequenced in a study of Ad26.COV2.S vaccination and SARS-CoV-2 variants. Treatment described: over 15 received Ad26.COV2.S at low or high dose, single or two shots; roughly 5 received placebo; per-sample allocation not given. Specimen acquisition occurred on day 63 following the initial vaccine or placebo injection. Only in-frame clones appear in the TCRdb table, and some are missing; sequencing was by immunoSEQ multiplex PCR. The data contain 300,000 to 350,000 clones, roughly nine tenths of them singletons. The source material was peripheral blood, sampled in a trial of Ad26.COV2.S vaccine versus placebo. The receptors here all came from a person aged 18-60 years who received the Ad26.COV2.S COVID-19 vaccine or a placebo.

The V and J genes are TRBV10-3 and TRBJ1-3; maybe TRBD1 (6 bases). CDR3 length equals 14 residues. Germline values: CDR1 ENHRY, CDR2 SYGVKD. The V end lost 6 bases, the J end lost 2 bases, and 11 bases lay between the germline ends. CDR3 sequence (DNA): TGTGCCATCAGGAACGGGACAACTGGAAACACCATATATTTT. Its protein product is CAIRNGTTGNTIYF.

This chain connects TRBV7-2 to TRBJ1-5; D is uncertain. CDR3 size: 14 residues. Germline V gene sequence: CDR1 SGHTA, CDR2 FQGNSA. The V end was cut by 7 bases, the J end by 3 bases, with 13 bases between. CDR3 nucleotides: TGTGCCAGCACCCTTGTCCTCTCCAATCAGCCCCAGCATTTT. Translated, it gives CASTLVLSNQPQHF.

The chain carries TRBV28 and TRBJ2-4; TRBD1 aligns across 8 bases. This CDR3 contains 15 residues. The J segment lost 2 bases and the V segment lost 5 bases, leaving 5 bases of the junction unmatched. Germline V gene sequence: CDR1 MDHEN, CDR2 SYDVKM. This chain's CDR3 is CASSAGGATKNIQYF. The CDR3 nucleotides are TGTGCCAGCAGTGCAGGGGGCGCAACCAAAAACATTCAGTACTTC. Full variable domain (remainder filled in from reference TRBV28 and TRBJ2-4): DVKVTQSSRYLVKRTGEKVFLECVQDMDHENMFWYRQDPGLGLRLIYFSYDVKMKEKGDIPEGYSVSREKKERFSLILESASTNQTSMYLCASSAGGATKNIQYFGAGTRLSVL.

CDR3 loop: CASSLFGGDSSTGELFF. CDR3 sequence (DNA): TGTGCCAGCAGTTTATTTGGGGGCGACTCCTCCACCGGGGAGCTGTTTTTT. This chain connects TRBV27 to TRBJ2-2; D may be TRBD1 (6 bases). The V end lost 1 base, the J end lost 4 bases, and 16 bases lay between the germline ends. The CDR3 spans 17 residues. Germline CDR1 is MNHEY and CDR2 is SMNVEV (reference sequence).

The V gene is TRBV4-1, the J gene TRBJ2-6; perhaps D is TRBD1 or TRBD2 (7 bases each). Trimming took 0 bases from V and 2 from J, leaving 14 bases between them. Looked up from germline, CDR1 is MGHRA and CDR2 is YSYEKL. The CDR3 extends over 18 amino acids. The CDR3 DNA sequence: TGCGCCAGCAGCCAAGAGGGAGGGGGCCTTCCTGGGGCCAACGTCCTGACTTTC. It is translated as CASSQEGGGLPGANVLTF.

A single count supports this clone. V is TRBV5-6 and J is TRBJ2-7; no definite D call. The V and J ends lost 6 bases and 0 bases respectively, with 19 bases between them. The CDR3 consists of 16 residues. Per the germline V gene, CDR1 is SGHDT and CDR2 is YYEEEE. CDR3: CASILWGRPSSYEQYV. The DNA of the CDR3 is TGTGCCAGCATCCTATGGGGTAGGCCGAGCTCCTACGAGCAGTACGTC.

This clone was seen once. V and J are TRBV3-1 (or the pseudogene TRBV3-2) and TRBJ1-1, with 7 bases lining up with TRBD1. Germline V gene sequence: CDR1 LGHDT, CDR2 YNNKEL (reference sequence). The CDR3 has 16 amino acids. The V segment lost 3 bases and the J segment 5 bases; nucleotides outside the gene matches: 12. CDR3 nucleotide sequence: TGTGCCAGCAGCCACCGCCCGACAGGGAAGGGGACTGAAGCTTTCTTT. Protein sequence: CASSHRPTGKGTEAFF.

V usage is TRBV11-2 and J usage is TRBJ2-1; no definite D call. This CDR3 comprises 16 residues. Germline V gene sequence: CDR1 SGHAT, CDR2 FQNNGV. V was cut by 4 bases and J by 5 bases, with 18 bases left in between. The CDR3 sequence is CASSSSPIHTNNEQFF. CDR3 bases: TGTGCCAGCAGCTCCTCCCCAATACACACCAACAATGAGCAGTTCTTC.

In this sample, this clone turned up a few times. The V call is TRBV29-1, the J call TRBJ1-4; D is perhaps TRBD1 (6 bases). V was cut by 6 bases and J by 0 bases, with 20 bases left in between. The CDR3 extends over 17 amino acids. CDR1 SQVTM and CDR2 ANQGSEA come from the germline V gene. The CDR3 is CSVALGRTVATNEKLFF. CDR3 sequence (DNA): TGCAGCGTGGCCTTGGGACGGACAGTTGCAACTAATGAAAAACTGTTTTTT.

This clone was recorded once. This chain links TRBV19 with TRBJ2-7; D gene uncertain. The V end was cut by 0 bases, the J end by 5 bases, with 8 bases between. The CDR3 runs 13 residues. CDR1 and CDR2 from the germline V gene are LNHDA and SQIVND (reference sequence). The CDR3 DNA reads as TGTGCCAGTAGTATAGATCTGCATAACGAGCAGTACGTC. It is translated as CASSIDLHNEQYV.

This clone has only one observation. V is TRBV7-2 and J is TRBJ2-3, with D unclear. Germline V gene data show CDR1 as SGHTA and CDR2 as FQGNSA. V lost 3 bases, J lost 2 bases, and 12 bases lay in between. The CDR3 consists of 15 residues. CDR3 sequence reads: CASSLRRSPTDTQYF. CDR3 nucleotide sequence: TGTGCCAGCAGCTTGAGACGGTCTCCCACAGATACGCAGTATTTT.

The gene calls are TRBV10-2 and TRBJ1-3; D not resolved. The CDR3 extends over 13 amino acids. V was trimmed by 0 bases and J by 3 bases, leaving 3 bases between them. Looked up from germline, CDR1 is WSHSY and CDR2 is SAAADI. The CDR3 bases are TGCGCCAGCAGTGAGTCCGGTGGAAACACCATATATTTT. Translated: CASSESGGNTIYF.

The CDR3 nucleotides read TGTGCCAGCAGCCCGGGTCTGGGCACTGAAGCTTTCTTT. This gives the protein CASSPGLGTEAFF. This chain uses TRBV7-3 with TRBJ1-1; no reliable D call. Germline CDR1 is SGHTA and CDR2 is FQGTGA. The CDR3 has 13 amino acids. V lost 5 bases and J 4 bases, leaving 11 bases between the germline ends.

The chain carries TRBV30 and TRBJ1-6; D remains ambiguous. The CDR3 extends over 11 amino acids. V was shortened by 1 base and J by 12 bases, with 7 bases between the two germline ends. Looked up from germline, CDR1 is GTSNPN and CDR2 is SVGIG (reference sequence). The CDR3 region is CAWSALGPLHF. The CDR3 DNA reads TGTGCCTGGAGTGCCCTTGGACCCCTCCACTTT. The entire variable domain, with the rest obtained from reference TRBV30 and TRBJ1-6, is as follows: SQTIHQWPATLVQPVGSPLSLECTVEGTSNPNLYWYRQAAGRGLQLLFYSVGIGQISSEVPQNLSASRPQDRQFILSSKKLLLSDSGFYLCAWSALGPLHFGNGTRLTVT.

The chain is built from TRBV27 and TRBJ2-3; unclear D gene. V was pared by 6 bases and J by 6 bases, with 22 bases between. Germline CDR1 is MNHEY and CDR2 is SMNVEV (reference sequence). The CDR3 runs to 16 residues. DNA for the CDR3: TGTGCCAGCAGCCCAACCCGAGTTCCTCGATGGGATACGCAGTATTTT. Translating gives CASSPTRVPRWDTQYF.

The CDR3 is CASSLADFFLVWTDRGGEKLFF. CDR3 in DNA: TGCGCCAGCAGCTTGGCCGATTTCTTTTTGGTGTGGACAGACAGGGGTGGAGAAAAACTGTTTTTT. The gene calls are TRBV5-1 and TRBJ1-4; 8 bases are shared with TRBD1. V was clipped by 0 bases and J by 8 bases; unmatched bases: 27. The CDR3 totals 22 residues. From germline, CDR1 is SGHRS and CDR2 YFSETQ.

The CDR3 coding sequence is TGTGCCAGCAGCTTATGGGGAGACCCTGAAGCTTTCTTT. The encoded protein is CASSLWGDPEAFF. V gene TRBV7-2 combines with J gene TRBJ1-1; D gene ambiguous. V dropped 2 bases and J dropped 6 bases, with 10 bases sitting between them. The CDR3 spans 13 residues. Germline assignment: CDR1 SGHTA and CDR2 FQGNSA.

The chain carries TRBV5-6 and TRBJ2-3; D is possibly TRBD2 (6 bases). Germline V gene lookup returns CDR1 SGHDT and CDR2 YYEEEE. V lost 2 bases and J lost 4, with 11 bases in between. The CDR3 extends over 14 amino acids. The CDR3, as DNA: TGTGCCAGCAGCTTCCGGGAGACGCCAGATACGCAGTATTTT. Its translation is CASSFRETPDTQYF.

The chain employs TRBV14 and TRBJ1-1; TRBD1 matches at 7 bases. V lost 0 bases to trimming and J lost 2 bases; unmatched junction nucleotides: 18. This CDR3 is built from 20 residues. CDR1 and CDR2 (germline): SGHDN, FVKESK. The CDR3, as DNA: TGTGCCAGCAGCCAAGACCAGGGACAGCTAAGCCACACACTAAACACTGAAGCTTTCTTT. The encoded protein is CASSQDQGQLSHTLNTEAFF.

The gene calls are TRBV2 and TRBJ1-1; 7 bases line up with TRBD1. With V trimmed by 6 bases and J by 4 bases, 11 bases remained unmatched. This CDR3 contains 15 residues. The V gene's germline CDR1 is SNHLY and CDR2 FYNNEI. The CDR3 DNA follows: TGTGCCAGCAGGGGGCCCCCGACAGGGAGCACTGAAGCTTTCTTT. This sequence encodes CASRGPPTGSTEAFF.

This chain uses TRBV6-2 or TRBV6-3 with TRBJ2-7; TRBD1 aligns across 8 bases. V was pared by 3 bases and J by 3 bases, with 10 bases of the junction left unmatched. The CDR3 is 16 amino acids. Germline V CDR1 and CDR2: MNHEY, SVGEGT. In DNA form, the CDR3 reads TGTGCCAGCAGTTATGGCAGGGGGCTCCTGGGCTACGAGCAGTACTTC. Translation gives CASSYGRGLLGYEQYF.

The chain links TRBV7-8 to TRBJ1-5, with a tentative D call TRBD1 (5 bases). Germline values: CDR1 SGHVS, CDR2 FQNEAQ. Between the trimmed V and J ends, which lost 3 bases and 4 bases, there was a span of 16 bases. This CDR3 has 16 residues. CDR3 bases: TGTGCCAGCAGCTTGTCCAGGGTGGTGGTGAATCAGCCCCAGCATTTT. The encoded protein is CASSLSRVVVNQPQHF.

CDR3 protein: CASSLYLTDTQYF. The CDR3 nucleotides are TGTGCCAGCAGCTTGTATCTTACAGATACGCAGTATTTT. The chain joins TRBV5-6 to TRBJ2-3; no reliable D call. There are 13 residues in the CDR3. Trimming left V 1 base short and J 3 bases short, with 6 bases between. Germline-derived CDR1 and CDR2 are SGHDT and YYEEEE.

The chain combines TRBV5-1 with TRBJ1-1; 8 bases match TRBD1. Germline V gene sequence: CDR1 SGHRS, CDR2 YFSETQ. The CDR3 length is 15 residues. V gave up 2 bases and J gave up 4 bases; unmatched junction bases: 7. The CDR3 here is CASSLSQGATTEAFF. The CDR3 nucleotides are TGCGCCAGCAGCTTATCTCAGGGGGCTACCACTGAAGCTTTCTTT.

This clone appeared once. The V and J genes are TRBV5-1 and TRBJ1-1; D is undetermined. Germline V gene lookup returns CDR1 SGHRS and CDR2 YFSETQ. The CDR3 is 14 amino acids. V lost 0 bases and J lost 0, with 6 bases in between. The CDR3 DNA follows: TGCGCCAGCAGCTTGGGGTATATGAACACTGAAGCTTTCTTT. This encodes CASSLGYMNTEAFF.

The chain couples TRBV3-1 (or the pseudogene TRBV3-2) to TRBJ1-2; D might be TRBD1 (5 bases). Germline lookup yields CDR1 LGHDT and CDR2 YNNKEL (reference sequence). The ends were cut back, 0 bases at V and 13 bases at J, with 15 bases in the middle. The CDR3 runs to 13 residues. The CDR3 sequence is CASSQEVGPRATF. CDR3 sequence (DNA): TGTGCCAGCAGCCAAGAGGTCGGACCCAGGGCCACCTTC.

This clone appeared a few times. This sequence joins TRBV11-2 and TRBJ2-7; 7 bases are a match to TRBD1. Per the germline V gene, CDR1 is SGHAT and CDR2 is FQNNGV. The CDR3 runs 13 residues. Trimming cost V 6 bases and J 3 bases; bases outside gene matches: 5. The CDR3 sequence: CASSPDRDYEQYF. The DNA of the CDR3 is TGTGCCAGCAGTCCCGACAGGGACTACGAGCAGTACTTC.